This is a list of T cell receptor beta chains from one sample in a study of OX40 agonist ivuxolimab in advanced cancers. Profiling relied on immunoSEQ multiplex PCR, and the TCRdb table lists in-frame clones only, not all of them. This sample has some 74,000 clones; roughly 87% occur once, and the top ten carry 0.33%. Sample: CD4+ or CD8+ T cells sorted from blood, taken in a trial of the OX40 agonist ivuxolimab. The origin of the receptors is an adult with an advanced solid tumor such as melanoma, head and neck, liver or kidney cancer. Both conserved end residues are trimmed from each CDR3. The D gene is left open where the match is weak.

J gene: TRBJ1-2; V gene: TRBV7-8; D gene: -; CDR3 protein: ASSLQPIYGYT
J gene: TRBJ1-3; V gene: TRBV5-4; D gene: -; CDR3 protein: ASSFRGGNTIY
J gene: TRBJ1-1; V gene: TRBV29-1; D gene: TRBD1; CDR3 protein: SVGQELNTEAF
J gene: TRBJ1-1; V gene: TRBV5-1; D gene: -; CDR3 protein: ASSLGQPNTEAF
J gene: TRBJ1-1; V gene: TRBV11-3; D gene: -; CDR3 protein: ASSLLRDNRDTEAF
J gene: TRBJ2-2; V gene: TRBV7-9; D gene: -; CDR3 protein: ASSQKRDPVGELF
J gene: TRBJ1-5; V gene: TRBV28; D gene: -; CDR3 protein: ASGRDTDSNQPQH
J gene: TRBJ1-5; V gene: TRBV6-1; D gene: -; CDR3 protein: ASTPGGRLPQH
J gene: TRBJ2-5; V gene: TRBV27; D gene: TRBD2; CDR3 protein: ASRRLAEARGETQY
J gene: TRBJ2-1; V gene: TRBV7-9; D gene: -; CDR3 protein: ASSLGSDREQF
J gene: TRBJ2-5; V gene: TRBV27; D gene: -; CDR3 protein: ASNSQGRAETQY
J gene: TRBJ1-5; V gene: TRBV28; D gene: TRBD1; CDR3 protein: ASGDRGKGSNQPQH
J gene: TRBJ2-1; V gene: TRBV15; D gene: TRBD2; CDR3 protein: ATSRGLADYNEQF
J gene: TRBJ2-4; V gene: TRBV28; D gene: TRBD2; CDR3 protein: ASSSGDFAGVAKNIQY
J gene: TRBJ2-2; V gene: TRBV28; D gene: -; CDR3 protein: ASNKQGFGGELF
J gene: TRBJ1-1; V gene: TRBV11-2; D gene: -; CDR3 protein: ASSLGVNTEAF
J gene: TRBJ2-1; V gene: TRBV18; D gene: TRBD1; CDR3 protein: ASSPPGQGGTDEQF
J gene: TRBJ2-1; V gene: TRBV5-8; D gene: TRBD2; CDR3 protein: ASSLRTSGGDEQF
J gene: TRBJ1-2; V gene: TRBV19; D gene: -; CDR3 protein: ASSMDFPAYGYT
J gene: TRBJ2-5; V gene: TRBV5-1; D gene: TRBD1; CDR3 protein: ASSMKQGANQETQY
J gene: TRBJ2-1; V gene: TRBV19; D gene: TRBD1; CDR3 protein: ASRATGKGYNEQF
J gene: TRBJ1-1; V gene: TRBV11-2; D gene: -; CDR3 protein: ASSLDSTRSAF
J gene: TRBJ1-5; V gene: TRBV4-1; D gene: TRBD1; CDR3 protein: ASSHLDRGILGNQPQH
J gene: TRBJ2-5; V gene: TRBV11-2; D gene: -; CDR3 protein: ASSLAGERETQY
J gene: TRBJ2-1; V gene: TRBV11-3; D gene: -; CDR3 protein: ASSLEGTRRGYNEQF
J gene: TRBJ1-1; V gene: TRBV25-1; D gene: -; CDR3 protein: ASSALGRGGDTEAF
J gene: TRBJ1-2; V gene: TRBV6-9; D gene: TRBD1; CDR3 protein: ASSRDRGLNGYT
J gene: TRBJ2-3; V gene: TRBV5-1; D gene: -; CDR3 protein: ASRPFDTADTQY
J gene: TRBJ2-1; V gene: TRBV12-5; D gene: -; CDR3 protein: ASGLFLGATYNEQF
J gene: TRBJ1-5; V gene: TRBV29-1; D gene: -; CDR3 protein: SVGWGSRDQPQH
J gene: TRBJ2-4; V gene: TRBV5-4; D gene: TRBD2; CDR3 protein: ASSLALTSGEPRNIQY
J gene: TRBJ2-1; V gene: TRBV7-7; D gene: TRBD1; CDR3 protein: ASSYSNFLGTGFDNEQF
J gene: TRBJ1-1; V gene: TRBV18; D gene: -; CDR3 protein: ASSLRTDSGSTEAF
J gene: TRBJ1-3; V gene: TRBV4-1; D gene: -; CDR3 protein: ASSPLSGNTIY
J gene: TRBJ2-5; V gene: TRBV4-1; D gene: -; CDR3 protein: ASSQDLDPLETQY
J gene: TRBJ1-5; V gene: TRBV27; D gene: TRBD1; CDR3 protein: ASISDRVW
J gene: TRBJ1-2; V gene: TRBV6-1; D gene: TRBD1; CDR3 protein: ASRRLDRNYGYT
J gene: TRBJ1-6; V gene: TRBV6-1; D gene: TRBD1; CDR3 protein: ASSEGQGARSPLH
J gene: TRBJ1-6; V gene: TRBV28; D gene: -; CDR3 protein: ASIGAGSYNSPLH
J gene: TRBJ1-6; V gene: TRBV19; D gene: -; CDR3 protein: ATMDGYNSPLH
J gene: TRBJ1-2; V gene: TRBV6-5; D gene: TRBD1; CDR3 protein: ASSYLRGVYGYT
J gene: TRBJ2-5; V gene: TRBV10-3; D gene: TRBD1; CDR3 protein: AISLTGGGETQY
J gene: TRBJ2-7; V gene: TRBV7-9; D gene: -; CDR3 protein: ASSNSYEQY
J gene: TRBJ1-3; V gene: TRBV5-1; D gene: -; CDR3 protein: ASSLLGGAGSGNTIY
J gene: TRBJ1-1; V gene: TRBV6-4; D gene: -; CDR3 protein: ASSDIGVQGPKTEAF
J gene: TRBJ2-2; V gene: TRBV5-1; D gene: TRBD2; CDR3 protein: ASSLSGTSGAIGELF
J gene: TRBJ2-1; V gene: TRBV6-5; D gene: TRBD2; CDR3 protein: ASSRLAGVYNEQF
J gene: TRBJ2-7; V gene: TRBV5-1; D gene: -; CDR3 protein: ASSFQDLSYEQY
J gene: TRBJ1-2; V gene: TRBV7-9; D gene: -; CDR3 protein: ASSLTQGGGDYGYT
J gene: TRBJ1-1; V gene: TRBV5-1; D gene: TRBD1; CDR3 protein: ASKGQMNTEAF
J gene: TRBJ2-1; V gene: TRBV19; D gene: -; CDR3 protein: ASALDLSSYNEQF
J gene: TRBJ2-1; V gene: TRBV7-9; D gene: TRBD1; CDR3 protein: ASSSRQGNEQF